A selection of T cell receptor beta chains follows, all from one sample in a study of blood T cell repertoires in COVID-19. Clones were sequenced by immunoSEQ multiplex PCR, and TCRdb holds only the in-frame ones, with some missing. The sample carries 150,000 to 190,000 clones, around 80% recorded once. Sequenced: PBMCs or T cells enriched from blood (not recorded which). These receptors all come from a man aged 50-59 years who had recovered from COVID-19. The CDR3 runs from the conserved cysteine through the conserved F or W. The D gene is left open where the match is weak. Expanded clones are given a class, and other clones once, few, many or no size at all.

TRBJ1-2,.,.,TRBV7-8,TGTGCCAGCAGCTCATCCGGGGGGGGCTTCTATGGCTACACCTTC,CASSSSGGGFYGYTF
TRBJ2-5,TRBD2,.,TRBV5-1,TGCGCCAGCAGCTTGGGACTAGCGGGGGGCCAGGGTGAGACCCAGTACTTC,CASSLGLAGGQGETQYF
TRBJ1-6,.,.,TRBV4-3,TGCGCCAGCAGCCAAGCCGGGACAAATTATAATTCACCCCTCCACTTT,CASSQAGTNYNSPLHF
TRBJ2-7,.,.,TRBV11-1,TGTGCCAGCAGCTTGGGCAGGTTCTACGAGCAGTACTTC,CASSLGRFYEQYF
TRBJ1-4,TRBD1,few,TRBV27,TGTGCCAGCAGGGGACAGGGAGGGAATGAAAAACTGTTTTTT,CASRGQGGNEKLFF
TRBJ1-1,.,.,TRBV11-2,TGTGCCAGCAGCCAACGGACACGGAGTGAAGCTTTCTTT,CASSQRTRSEAFF
TRBJ2-6,.,.,TRBV6-6,TGTGCCAGCAGTGCGCAGGGAACTGGGGCCAACGTCCTGACTTTC,CASSAQGTGANVLTF
TRBJ2-3,TRBD1,.,TRBV11-3,TGTGCCAGCAGTTACGGGACAGGAGTCACAGATACGCAGTATTTT,CASSYGTGVTDTQYF
TRBJ1-1,TRBD1,.,TRBV7-9,TGTGCCAGCAGCCTTCCGGGACAGACTGAAGCTTTCTTT,CASSLPGQTEAFF
TRBJ1-2,.,.,TRBV12-3/TRBV12-4,TGTGCCAGCAGTTTAAGGGGGACCGGCGGCTACACCTTC,CASSLRGTGGYTF
TRBJ1-2,.,.,TRBV29-1,TGCAGCGCAGAAAGGGGAAGCTATGGCTACACCTTC,CSAERGSYGYTF
TRBJ2-1,TRBD1,.,TRBV11-2,TGTGCCAGCAGCTCCGGGACAGGGTACTGGCGGTTCTTC,CASSSGTGYWRFF
TRBJ2-5,TRBD2,.,TRBV4-1,TGCGCCAGCAGCCAAGATCCCCTAGCGGGGGGTCGAGAGACCCAGTACTTC,CASSQDPLAGGRETQYF
TRBJ2-1,TRBD1,.,TRBV3-1/TRBV3-2,TGTGCCAGCAGCCAAGATCTAGGGAACAGGGGTTACAATGAGCAGTTCTTC,CASSQDLGNRGYNEQFF
TRBJ1-4,.,.,TRBV10-3,TGTGCCATCTCGGACAGTAATGAAAAACTGTTTTTT,CAISDSNEKLFF
TRBJ1-4,TRBD1,.,TRBV19,TGTGCCAGTAATCGACAGGGAGGCGCGCATGAAAAACTGTTTTTT,CASNRQGGAHEKLFF
TRBJ2-2,.,few,TRBV7-2,TGTGCCAGCAGCTTAACGCGAGTCTCGAACACCGGGGAGCTGTTTTTT,CASSLTRVSNTGELFF
TRBJ2-3,TRBD2,.,TRBV7-2,TGTGCCAGCAGACCTCTAGCGGGGGGGCGGAATACGCAGTATTTT,CASRPLAGGRNTQYF
TRBJ1-5,.,once,TRBV19,TGTGCCAGTAGTATCTCAGGTTTTAGCAATCAGCCCCAGCATTTT,CASSISGFSNQPQHF
TRBJ1-4,.,.,TRBV5-1,TGCGCCAGCAGCTTGGCCTCTAATGAAAAACTGTTTTTT,CASSLASNEKLFF
TRBJ2-2,TRBD2,.,TRBV19,TGTGCCAGTAGTATGGGGAGGGTGAACACCGGGGAGCTGTTTTTT,CASSMGRVNTGELFF
TRBJ2-2,TRBD1,.,TRBV24-1,TGTGCCACCAGTGATCGGACAGGATCGAACACCGGGGAGCTGTTTTTT,CATSDRTGSNTGELFF
TRBJ1-2,.,once,TRBV21-1,TGTGCCAGCAGCAAAAAGGCTTCCGCGGACAGTAACTATGGCTACACCTTC,CASSKKASADSNYGYTF
TRBJ1-3,TRBD1,.,TRBV7-6,TGTGCCAGCAGGAGAGGGCCGGGACAGCAAAATCTACTCTCTGGAAACACCATATATTTT,CASRRGPGQQNLLSGNTIYF
TRBJ2-3,TRBD2,.,TRBV7-3,TGTGCCAGCAGCTTAAGAGTCGGGACTAGCGGACTCACAGATACGCAGTATTTT,CASSLRVGTSGLTDTQYF
TRBJ2-7,TRBD2,.,TRBV4-1,TGCGCCAGCAGCCAAGAACGGACTAGCGGGGGCCTCACCTACGAGCAGTACTTC,CASSQERTSGGLTYEQYF
TRBJ1-5,.,.,TRBV18,TGTGCCAGCTCTCCGGACGGGGGTCAGCCCCAGCATTTT,CASSPDGGQPQHF
TRBJ1-2,.,.,TRBV6-5,TGTGCCAGCAGTTACCCAGGGGCCCTCTATGGCTACACCTTC,CASSYPGALYGYTF
TRBJ1-2,.,.,TRBV4-1,TGCGCCAGCAGCCAAGGCAGGGAAAAGAACTATGGCTACACCTTC,CASSQGREKNYGYTF
TRBJ1-5,TRBD1,.,TRBV10-3,TGTGCCACCGCCCCGACAGGGGGCGGTCAGCCCCAGCATTTT,CATAPTGGGQPQHF
TRBJ1-5,.,.,TRBV6-5,TGTGCCAGCAGTAACGCAGGGAATCAGCCCCAGCATTTT,CASSNAGNQPQHF
TRBJ1-3,.,once,TRBV11-3,TGTGCCAGCAGCTCTCGTCAGGGAAACACCATATATTTT,CASSSRQGNTIYF
TRBJ1-5,.,.,TRBV6-2/TRBV6-3,TGTGCCAGCAGTTATGCCCGGAATCAGCCCCAGCATTTT,CASSYARNQPQHF
TRBJ2-7,.,once,TRBV10-3,TGTGCCATCAGTGAGTCTTGGGAGATCTACGAGCAGTACTTC,CAISESWEIYEQYF
TRBJ2-3,TRBD1,.,TRBV18,TGTGCCAGCTCACCCTTAATGACAGGGAGCACAGATACGCAGTATTTT,CASSPLMTGSTDTQYF
TRBJ1-1,.,.,TRBV6-1,TGTGCCAGCAGTGAGGTTCAGGGAGGATTCGGCACTGAAGCTTTCTTT,CASSEVQGGFGTEAFF
TRBJ1-2,TRBD1,.,TRBV5-1,TGCGCCAGCAGCTTGGGGACAGGGCGTACCTATGGCTACACCTTC,CASSLGTGRTYGYTF
TRBJ1-5,.,.,TRBV19,TGTGCCAGTAGTATAGGGCAGGGCTATCGCAATCAGCCCCAGCATTTT,CASSIGQGYRNQPQHF
TRBJ1-2,TRBD1,few,TRBV28,TGTGCCAGCAGCTCACAGGGGCCCATCTATGGCTACACCTTC,CASSSQGPIYGYTF
TRBJ1-2,.,.,TRBV10-3,TGTGCCATCAGAGCAGGGTTAGGGTATGGCTACACCTTC,CAIRAGLGYGYTF
TRBJ1-4,TRBD1,.,TRBV15,TGTGCCACCAGCAGGAGGAGGACAGGGGGCCCCGAAAAACTGTTTTTT,CATSRRRTGGPEKLFF
TRBJ2-3,TRBD1,.,TRBV19,TGTGCCAGTAGTATCGACAGGGCTAGCACAGATACGCAGTATTTT,CASSIDRASTDTQYF
TRBJ1-2,.,.,TRBV19,TGTGCCAGTAGTATAGTTTCAGGGGCGTCAGCTAACTATGGCTACACCTTC,CASSIVSGASANYGYTF
TRBJ2-7,.,.,TRBV7-8,TGTGCCAGCAGCCCCCGGGAAGTAGGCTCCTACGAGCAGTACTTC,CASSPREVGSYEQYF
TRBJ1-2,.,.,TRBV7-9,TGTGCCAGCAGCCTCCAGGGTGGATGGGGCTACACCTTC,CASSLQGGWGYTF
TRBJ1-3,.,few,TRBV7-9,TGTGCCAGCAGCTTAATGACAGACGGAAACACCATATATTTT,CASSLMTDGNTIYF
TRBJ2-2,TRBD1,.,TRBV9,TGTGCCAGCAGCCGGGACAGGGACACCGGGGAGCTGTTTTTT,CASSRDRDTGELFF
TRBJ2-7,TRBD2,few,TRBV10-3,TGTGCCACCTCCAGCGGGGGGGCCTACGAGCAGTACTTC,CATSSGGAYEQYF
TRBJ2-5,.,.,TRBV6-5,TGTGCCAGCAGCCCGCGACAGGCCCCGGAGGCCCAGTACTTC,CASSPRQAPEAQYF
TRBJ1-3,.,.,TRBV19,TGTGCCAGTAGTTTCGGACAGACCTACTCTGGAAACACCATATATTTT,CASSFGQTYSGNTIYF
TRBJ2-3,TRBD1,few,TRBV25-1,TGTGCCAGCAGTGACAGGGGGCACACAGATACGCAGTATTTT,CASSDRGHTDTQYF
TRBJ2-7,TRBD1,.,TRBV7-2,TGTGCCAGCAGCTACGGGACAGGCGAGCAGTACTTC,CASSYGTGEQYF
TRBJ1-5,.,.,TRBV12-3/TRBV12-4,TGTGCCAGCAGTCTCCCAGGTTTTCAGCCCCAGCATTTT,CASSLPGFQPQHF
TRBJ1-2,TRBD1,.,TRBV6-2/TRBV6-3,TGTGCCAGCAGTTTCCGGTGGGCAGGGGGATACTATGGCTACACCTTC,CASSFRWAGGYYGYTF
TRBJ1-6,.,.,TRBV19,TGTGCCAGTAGTATAGTCAACAGTCAATCTTATAATTCACCCCTCCACTTT,CASSIVNSQSYNSPLHF
TRBJ2-3,TRBD1,.,TRBV7-8,TGTGCCAGCAGCTTAGGGACAGGGCAGCGCACAGATACGCAGTATTTT,CASSLGTGQRTDTQYF
TRBJ2-1,TRBD1,.,TRBV9,TGTGCCAGCAGCATTTTACAGGGGTCCGGGTACAATGAGCAGTTCTTC,CASSILQGSGYNEQFF
TRBJ2-5,TRBD1,.,TRBV10-3,TGTGCCATCAGTGGGCCTCCGGGACAGGGGGCAGAGACCCAGTACTTC,CAISGPPGQGAETQYF
TRBJ2-6,TRBD1,.,TRBV2,TGTGCCAGCAGGATGACAGGGGTTGGATTTGGGGCCAACGTCCTGACTTTC,CASRMTGVGFGANVLTF